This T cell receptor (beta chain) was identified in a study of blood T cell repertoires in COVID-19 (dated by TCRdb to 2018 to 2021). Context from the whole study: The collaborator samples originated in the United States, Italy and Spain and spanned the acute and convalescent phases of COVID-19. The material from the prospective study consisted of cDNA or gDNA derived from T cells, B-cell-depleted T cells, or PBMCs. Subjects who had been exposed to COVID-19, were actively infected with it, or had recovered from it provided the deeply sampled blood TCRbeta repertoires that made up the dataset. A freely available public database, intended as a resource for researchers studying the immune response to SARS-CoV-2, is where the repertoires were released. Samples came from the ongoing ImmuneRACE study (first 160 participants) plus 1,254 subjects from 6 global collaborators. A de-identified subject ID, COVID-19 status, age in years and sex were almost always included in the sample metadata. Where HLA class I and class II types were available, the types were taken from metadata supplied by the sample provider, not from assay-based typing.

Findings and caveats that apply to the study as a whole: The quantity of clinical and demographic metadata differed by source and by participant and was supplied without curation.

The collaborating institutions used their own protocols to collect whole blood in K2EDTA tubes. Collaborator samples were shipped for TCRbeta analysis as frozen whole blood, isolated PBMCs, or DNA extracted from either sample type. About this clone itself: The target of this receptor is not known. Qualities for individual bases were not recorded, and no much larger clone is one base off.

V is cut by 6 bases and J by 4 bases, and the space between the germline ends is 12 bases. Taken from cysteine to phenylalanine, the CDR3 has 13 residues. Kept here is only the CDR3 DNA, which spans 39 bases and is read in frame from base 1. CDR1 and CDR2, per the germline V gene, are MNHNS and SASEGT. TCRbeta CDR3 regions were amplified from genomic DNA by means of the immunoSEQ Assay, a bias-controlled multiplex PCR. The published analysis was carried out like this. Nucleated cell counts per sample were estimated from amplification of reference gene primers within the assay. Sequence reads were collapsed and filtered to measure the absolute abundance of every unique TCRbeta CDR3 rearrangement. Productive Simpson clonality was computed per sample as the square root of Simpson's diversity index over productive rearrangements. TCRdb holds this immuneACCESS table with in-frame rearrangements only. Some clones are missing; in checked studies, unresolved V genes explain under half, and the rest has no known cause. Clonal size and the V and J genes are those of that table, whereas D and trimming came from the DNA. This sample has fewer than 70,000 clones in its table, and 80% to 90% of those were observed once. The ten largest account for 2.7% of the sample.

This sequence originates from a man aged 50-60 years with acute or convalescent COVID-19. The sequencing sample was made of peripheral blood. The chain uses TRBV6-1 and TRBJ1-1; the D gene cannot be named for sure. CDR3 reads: CASREQSVTEAFF. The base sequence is TGTGCCAGCAGGGAACAGTCCGTCACTGAAGCTTTCTTT.